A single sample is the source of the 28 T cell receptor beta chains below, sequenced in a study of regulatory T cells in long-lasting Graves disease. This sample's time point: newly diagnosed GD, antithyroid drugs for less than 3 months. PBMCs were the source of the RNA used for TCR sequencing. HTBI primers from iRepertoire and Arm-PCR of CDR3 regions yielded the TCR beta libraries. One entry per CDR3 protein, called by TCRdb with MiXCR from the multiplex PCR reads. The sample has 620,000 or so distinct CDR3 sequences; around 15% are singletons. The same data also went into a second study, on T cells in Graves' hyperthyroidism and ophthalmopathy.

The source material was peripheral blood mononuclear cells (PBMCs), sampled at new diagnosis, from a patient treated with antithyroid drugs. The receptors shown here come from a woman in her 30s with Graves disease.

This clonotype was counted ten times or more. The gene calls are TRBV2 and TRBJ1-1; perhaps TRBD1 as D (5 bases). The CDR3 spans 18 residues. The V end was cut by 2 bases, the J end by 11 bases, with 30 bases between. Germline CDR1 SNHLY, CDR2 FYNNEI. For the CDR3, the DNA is TGTGCCAGCAGTGAATCGCGAATCCTCCAGGGTTTGATCCTTACCGCTTTCTTT. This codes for CASSESRILQGLILTAFF.

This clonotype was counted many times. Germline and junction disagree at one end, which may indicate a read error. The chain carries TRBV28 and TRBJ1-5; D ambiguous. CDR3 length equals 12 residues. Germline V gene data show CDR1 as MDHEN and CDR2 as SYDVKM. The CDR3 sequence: CASTDAGRVMCF. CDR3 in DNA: TGTGCCAGCACCGACGCCGGGAGAGTAATGTGTTTT.

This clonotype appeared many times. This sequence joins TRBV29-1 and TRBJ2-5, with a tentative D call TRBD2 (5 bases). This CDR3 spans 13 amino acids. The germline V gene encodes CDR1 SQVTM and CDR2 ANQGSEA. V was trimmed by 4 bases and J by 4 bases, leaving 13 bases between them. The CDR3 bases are TGCAGCGTTGTTCGGGGAACCTCAGAGACCCAGTACTTC. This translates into CSVVRGTSETQYF.

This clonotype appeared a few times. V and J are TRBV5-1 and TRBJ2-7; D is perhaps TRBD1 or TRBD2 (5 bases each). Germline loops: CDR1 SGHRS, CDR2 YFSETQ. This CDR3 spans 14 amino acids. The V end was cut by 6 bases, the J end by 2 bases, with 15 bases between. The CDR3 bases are TGCGCCAGCACCTCGGGGACCCTAGCCTACGAGCAGTACTTC. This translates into CASTSGTLAYEQYF.

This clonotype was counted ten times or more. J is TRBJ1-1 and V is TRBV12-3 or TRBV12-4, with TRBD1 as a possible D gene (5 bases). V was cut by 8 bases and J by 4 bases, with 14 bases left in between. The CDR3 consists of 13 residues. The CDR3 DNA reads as TGTGCCAGCCACTTCGGGGGAGCCACTGAAGCTTTCTTT. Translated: CASHFGGATEAFF.

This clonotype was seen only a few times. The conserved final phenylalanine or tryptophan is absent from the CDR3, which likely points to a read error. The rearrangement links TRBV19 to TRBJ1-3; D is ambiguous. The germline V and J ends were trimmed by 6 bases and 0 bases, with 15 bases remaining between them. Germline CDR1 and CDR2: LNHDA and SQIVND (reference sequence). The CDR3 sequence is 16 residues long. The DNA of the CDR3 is TGTGCCAGTAGGCGGGCGGAGTCCGGCTCTGGAAACACCATATATTCT. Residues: CASRRAESGSGNTIYS.

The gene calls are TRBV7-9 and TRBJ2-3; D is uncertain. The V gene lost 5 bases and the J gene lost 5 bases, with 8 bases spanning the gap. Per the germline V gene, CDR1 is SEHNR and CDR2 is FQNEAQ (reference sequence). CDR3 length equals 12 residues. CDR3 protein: CASSPGKDTQYF. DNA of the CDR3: TGTGCCAGCAGCCCAGGCAAAGATACGCAGTATTTT. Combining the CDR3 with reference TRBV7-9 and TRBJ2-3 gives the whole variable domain DTGVSQNPRHKITKRGQNVTFRCDPISEHNRLYWYRQTLGQGPEFLTYFQNEAQLEKSRLLSDRFSAERPKGSFSTLEIQRTEQGDSAMYLCASSPGKDTQYFGPGTRLTVL.

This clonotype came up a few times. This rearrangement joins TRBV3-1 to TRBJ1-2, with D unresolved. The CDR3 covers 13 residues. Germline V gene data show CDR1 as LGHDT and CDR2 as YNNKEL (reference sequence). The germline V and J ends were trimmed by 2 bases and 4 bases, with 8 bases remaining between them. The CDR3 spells CASSQTAVYGYTF. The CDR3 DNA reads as TGTGCCAGCAGCCAAACCGCCGTCTATGGCTACACCTTC.

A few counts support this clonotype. CDR3 in DNA: TGCGCCAGCAGCTTGGGGCGGCCGAGCTCTGGAAACACCATATATTTT. Protein: CASSLGRPSSGNTIYF. The rearrangement links TRBV5-1 to TRBJ1-3; D not certain. The CDR3 covers 16 residues. The germline V gene has CDR1 SGHRS and CDR2 YFSETQ. The ends were cut back, 0 bases at V and 0 bases at J, with 10 bases in the middle.

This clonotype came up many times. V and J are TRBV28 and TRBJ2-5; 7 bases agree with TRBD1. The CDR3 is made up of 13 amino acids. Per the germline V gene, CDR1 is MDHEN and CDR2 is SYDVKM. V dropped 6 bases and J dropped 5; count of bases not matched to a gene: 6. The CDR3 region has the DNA TGTGCCAGCAGCAAGACAGGGCGGGAGACCCAGTACTTC. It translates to CASSKTGRETQYF.

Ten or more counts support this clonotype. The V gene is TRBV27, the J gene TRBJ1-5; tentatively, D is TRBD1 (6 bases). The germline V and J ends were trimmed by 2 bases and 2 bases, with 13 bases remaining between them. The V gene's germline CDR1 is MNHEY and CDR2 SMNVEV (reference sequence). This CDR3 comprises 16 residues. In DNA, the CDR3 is TGTGCCAGCAGTTTAACGACAGGAGGCGGCAATCAGCCCCAGCATTTT. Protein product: CASSLTTGGGNQPQHF.

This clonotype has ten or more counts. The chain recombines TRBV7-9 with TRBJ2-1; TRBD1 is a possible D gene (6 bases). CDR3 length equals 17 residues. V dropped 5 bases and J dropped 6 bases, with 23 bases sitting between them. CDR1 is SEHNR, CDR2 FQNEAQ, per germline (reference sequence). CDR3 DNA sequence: TGTGCCAGCAGCCGAAGGGGGTCCGGGCCCAAAGGCAATGAGCAGTTCTTC. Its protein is CASSRRGSGPKGNEQFF. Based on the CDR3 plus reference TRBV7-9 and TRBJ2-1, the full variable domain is DTGVSQNPRHKITKRGQNVTFRCDPISEHNRLYWYRQTLGQGPEFLTYFQNEAQLEKSRLLSDRFSAERPKGSFSTLEIQRTEQGDSAMYLCASSRRGSGPKGNEQFFGPGTRLTVL.

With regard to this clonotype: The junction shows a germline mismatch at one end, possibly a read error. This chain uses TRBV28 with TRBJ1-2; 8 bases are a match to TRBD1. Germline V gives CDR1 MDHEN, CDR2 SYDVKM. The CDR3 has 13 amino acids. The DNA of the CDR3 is TGTGGCAGCAGCTGGGGACAGGTATTAGGCTACACCTTC. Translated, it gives CGSSWGQVLGYTF.

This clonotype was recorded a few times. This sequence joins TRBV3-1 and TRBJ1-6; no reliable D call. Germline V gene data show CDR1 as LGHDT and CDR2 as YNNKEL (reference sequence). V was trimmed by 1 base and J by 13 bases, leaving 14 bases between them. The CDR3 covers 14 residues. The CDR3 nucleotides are TGTGCCAGCAGCCAAGTAAGTCTCCGGCCGCCCCTCCACTTT. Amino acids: CASSQVSLRPPLHF.

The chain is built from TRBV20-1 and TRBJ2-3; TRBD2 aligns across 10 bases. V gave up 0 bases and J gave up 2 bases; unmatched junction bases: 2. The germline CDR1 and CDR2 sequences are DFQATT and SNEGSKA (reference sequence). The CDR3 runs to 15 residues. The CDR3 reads CSARESGRDTDTQYF. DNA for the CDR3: TGCAGTGCTAGAGAGAGCGGGAGGGACACAGATACGCAGTATTTT.

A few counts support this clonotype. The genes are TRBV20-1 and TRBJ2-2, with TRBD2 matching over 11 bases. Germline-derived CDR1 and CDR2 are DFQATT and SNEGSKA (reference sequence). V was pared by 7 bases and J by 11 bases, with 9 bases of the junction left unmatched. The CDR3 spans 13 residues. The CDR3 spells CSVQGLAGGELFF. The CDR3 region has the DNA TGCAGTGTTCAAGGGCTAGCGGGAGGCGAGCTGTTTTTT.

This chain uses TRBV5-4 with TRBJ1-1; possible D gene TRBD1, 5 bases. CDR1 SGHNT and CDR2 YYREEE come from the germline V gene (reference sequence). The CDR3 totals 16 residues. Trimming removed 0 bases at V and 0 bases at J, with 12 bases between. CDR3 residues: CASSLAGVGVNTEAFF. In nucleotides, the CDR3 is TGTGCCAGCAGCTTGGCCGGTGTGGGGGTGAACACTGAAGCTTTCTTT.

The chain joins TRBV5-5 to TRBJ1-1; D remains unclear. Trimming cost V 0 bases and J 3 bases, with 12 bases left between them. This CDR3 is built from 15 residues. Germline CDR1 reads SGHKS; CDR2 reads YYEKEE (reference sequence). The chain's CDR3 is CASSLVMALDTEAFF. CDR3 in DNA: TGTGCCAGCAGCTTGGTTATGGCTTTGGACACTGAAGCTTTCTTT.

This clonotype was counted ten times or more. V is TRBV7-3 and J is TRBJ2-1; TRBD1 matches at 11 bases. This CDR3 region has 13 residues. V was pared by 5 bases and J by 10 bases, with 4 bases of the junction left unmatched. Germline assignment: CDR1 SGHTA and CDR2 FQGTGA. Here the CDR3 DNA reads TGTGCCAGCAGCAGGACAGGGGGCATGGAGCAGTTCTTC. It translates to CASSRTGGMEQFF.

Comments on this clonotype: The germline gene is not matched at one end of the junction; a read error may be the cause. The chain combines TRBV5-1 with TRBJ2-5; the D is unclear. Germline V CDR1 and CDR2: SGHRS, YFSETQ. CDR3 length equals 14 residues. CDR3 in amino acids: CASSVRKRQEAQYF. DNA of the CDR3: TGCGCCAGCAGCGTCAGGAAACGCCAAGAGGCCCAGTACTTC. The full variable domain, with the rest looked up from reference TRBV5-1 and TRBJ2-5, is KAGVTQTPRYLIKTRGQQVTLSCSPISGHRSVSWYQQTPGQGLQFLFEYFSETQRNKGNFPGRFSGRQFSNSRSEMNVSTLELGDSALYLCASSVRKRQEAQYFGPGTRLLVL.

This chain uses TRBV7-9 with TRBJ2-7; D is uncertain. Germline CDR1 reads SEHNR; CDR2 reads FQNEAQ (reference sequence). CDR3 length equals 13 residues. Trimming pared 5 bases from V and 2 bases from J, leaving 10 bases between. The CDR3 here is CASSSTVPYEQYF. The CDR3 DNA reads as TGTGCCAGCAGCAGCACAGTCCCCTACGAGCAGTACTTC.

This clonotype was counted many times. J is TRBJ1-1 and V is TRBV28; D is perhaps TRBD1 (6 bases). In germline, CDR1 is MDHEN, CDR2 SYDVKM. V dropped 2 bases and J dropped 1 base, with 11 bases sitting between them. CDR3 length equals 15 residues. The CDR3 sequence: CASSLTTGQNTEAFF. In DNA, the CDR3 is TGTGCCAGCAGTTTAACTACGGGACAGAACACTGAAGCTTTCTTT. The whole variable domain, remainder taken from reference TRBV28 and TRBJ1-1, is DVKVTQSSRYLVKRTGEKVFLECVQDMDHENMFWYRQDPGLGLRLIYFSYDVKMKEKGDIPEGYSVSREKKERFSLILESASTNQTSMYLCASSLTTGQNTEAFFGQGTRLTVV.

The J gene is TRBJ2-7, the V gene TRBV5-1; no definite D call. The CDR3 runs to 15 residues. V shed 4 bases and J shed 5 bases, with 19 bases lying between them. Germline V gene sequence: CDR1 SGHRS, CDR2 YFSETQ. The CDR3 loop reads CASSHDDLVLNEQYF. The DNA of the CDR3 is TGCGCCAGCAGCCACGATGACCTGGTATTAAACGAGCAGTACTTC.

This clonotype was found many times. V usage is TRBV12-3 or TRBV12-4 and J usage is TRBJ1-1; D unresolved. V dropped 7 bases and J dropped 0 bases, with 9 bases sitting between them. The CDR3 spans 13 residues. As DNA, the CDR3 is TGTGCCAGCACGGGCAGACTGAACACTGAAGCTTTCTTT. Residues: CASTGRLNTEAFF.

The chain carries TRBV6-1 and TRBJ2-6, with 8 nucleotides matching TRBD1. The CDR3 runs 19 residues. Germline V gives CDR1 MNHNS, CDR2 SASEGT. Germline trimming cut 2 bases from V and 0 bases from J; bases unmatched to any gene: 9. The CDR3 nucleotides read TGTGCCAGCAGTGAACGCCGGCAGGGGGCTAACTCTGGGGCCAACGTCCTGACTTTC. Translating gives CASSERRQGANSGANVLTF.

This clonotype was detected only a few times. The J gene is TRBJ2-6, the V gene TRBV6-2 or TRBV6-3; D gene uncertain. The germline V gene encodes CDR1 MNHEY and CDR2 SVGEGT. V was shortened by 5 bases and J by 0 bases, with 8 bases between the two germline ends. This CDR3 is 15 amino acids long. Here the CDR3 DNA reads TGTGCCAGCAGTGACGACCTCTCTGGGGCCAACGTCCTGACTTTC. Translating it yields CASSDDLSGANVLTF.

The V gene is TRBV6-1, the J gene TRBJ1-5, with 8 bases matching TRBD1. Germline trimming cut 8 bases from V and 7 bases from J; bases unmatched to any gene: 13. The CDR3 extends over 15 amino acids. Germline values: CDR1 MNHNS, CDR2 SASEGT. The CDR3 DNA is TGTGCCAGCGCGGAGACAGGGGTGGGTTACCAGCCCCAGCATTTT. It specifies CASAETGVGYQPQHF.

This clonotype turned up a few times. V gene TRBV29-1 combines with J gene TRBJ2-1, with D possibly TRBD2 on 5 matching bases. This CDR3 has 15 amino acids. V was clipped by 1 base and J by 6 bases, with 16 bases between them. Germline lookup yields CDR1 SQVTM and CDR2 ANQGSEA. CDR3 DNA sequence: TGCAGCGTTGAAGGGGGAGCCGCGACTCTCAATGAGCAGTTCTTC. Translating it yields CSVEGGAATLNEQFF.